Listed below are T cell receptor beta chains from one sample, sequenced in a study of T cell responses to AZD1222 COVID-19 vaccine. TCRdb's table, derived via immunoSEQ multiplex PCR, lists solely in-frame clones and lacks some. The data show 98,000 or so clones, approximately 84% seen once. The sequencing used peripheral blood, collected 28 days after the second AZD1222 dose. The receptors were sampled from an adult who received the AZD1222 COVID-19 vaccine. Each CDR3 is given with its conserved first and last residue. D genes are given only for firm matches. Clone sizes are given selectively: once, few, many, or a class where the clone is expanded.

size: once; D: TRBD2; J: TRBJ2-3; V: TRBV5-1; CDR3: CASSLGRWQAGGHTQYF; DNA: TGCGCCAGCAGCTTGGGTCGATGGCAAGCGGGGGGACATACGCAGTATTTT
size: NA; D: NA; J: TRBJ1-1; V: TRBV29-1; CDR3: CSFSQGTDTEAFF; DNA: TGCAGCTTCAGTCAGGGTACGGACACTGAAGCTTTCTTT
size: NA; D: NA; J: TRBJ1-2; V: TRBV25-1; CDR3: CASSEAATTNYGYTF; DNA: TGTGCCAGCAGTGAGGCGGCCACCACTAACTATGGCTACACCTTC
size: once; D: NA; J: TRBJ2-3; V: TRBV11-2; CDR3: CASSLPEPTDTQYF; DNA: TGTGCCAGCAGCTTGCCGGAACCCACAGATACGCAGTATTTT
size: few; D: NA; J: TRBJ1-1; V: TRBV19; CDR3: CASMKTGMNTEAFF; DNA: TGTGCCAGTATGAAAACAGGGATGAACACTGAAGCTTTCTTT
size: NA; D: TRBD1; J: TRBJ2-7; V: TRBV29-1; CDR3: CSVYYRGDNEQYF; DNA: TGCAGCGTCTATTACAGGGGAGACAACGAGCAGTACTTC
size: many; D: NA; J: TRBJ1-2; V: TRBV2; CDR3: CASSFREGEGYTF; DNA: TGTGCCAGCAGTTTCCGGGAGGGAGAGGGCTACACCTTC
size: NA; D: TRBD2; J: TRBJ2-5; V: TRBV7-2; CDR3: CASSPSPTSGRETQYF; DNA: TGTGCCAGCAGCCCATCTCCTACTAGCGGGAGAGAGACCCAGTACTTC
size: NA; D: NA; J: TRBJ2-1; V: TRBV7-9; CDR3: CASSYTLNEQFF; DNA: TGTGCCAGCAGCTACACTTTAAATGAGCAGTTCTTC
size: NA; D: TRBD1; J: TRBJ2-7; V: TRBV14; CDR3: CASPGTGLYEQYF; DNA: TGTGCCAGCCCCGGGACAGGGCTGTACGAGCAGTACTTC
size: NA; D: NA; J: TRBJ2-5; V: TRBV5-1; CDR3: CASSFEETQYF; DNA: TGCGCCAGCAGCTTCGAGGAGACCCAGTACTTC
size: NA; D: NA; J: TRBJ1-1; V: TRBV5-4; CDR3: CASIVPGSGNTEAFF; DNA: TGTGCCAGCATCGTACCTGGTAGCGGGAACACTGAAGCTTTCTTT
size: NA; D: NA; J: TRBJ1-2; V: TRBV19; CDR3: CASSIGAGFGYTF; DNA: TGTGCCAGTAGTATAGGAGCGGGGTTCGGCTACACCTTC
size: NA; D: TRBD1; J: TRBJ1-5; V: TRBV6-1; CDR3: CASSAFGQGRRGNQPQHF; DNA: TGTGCCAGCAGTGCCTTTGGACAGGGCCGGCGGGGCAATCAGCCCCAGCATTTT
size: NA; D: TRBD1; J: TRBJ2-7; V: TRBV15; CDR3: CATSRESQGAYEQYF; DNA: TGTGCCACCAGCAGAGAGAGTCAGGGGGCGTACGAGCAGTACTTC
size: NA; D: NA; J: TRBJ2-7; V: TRBV19; CDR3: CASSGVAEQTYEQYF; DNA: TGTGCCAGTAGCGGAGTAGCGGAACAAACCTACGAGCAGTACTTC
size: NA; D: NA; J: TRBJ1-1; V: TRBV7-9; CDR3: CASSLLTETEAFF; DNA: TGTGCCAGCAGCTTACTAACGGAGACTGAAGCTTTCTTT
size: once; D: TRBD1; J: TRBJ1-2; V: TRBV6-5; CDR3: CASSYGTVSGYGYTF; DNA: TGTGCCAGCAGTTACGGGACAGTCTCGGGCTATGGCTACACCTTC
size: few; D: TRBD1; J: TRBJ1-1; V: TRBV7-2; CDR3: CASSYGTGSAEAFF; DNA: TGTGCCAGCAGCTACGGGACAGGGAGCGCTGAAGCTTTCTTT
size: NA; D: TRBD1; J: TRBJ1-1; V: TRBV5-6; CDR3: CASLPGTGGTEAFF; DNA: TGTGCCAGCTTACCAGGGACAGGGGGGACTGAAGCTTTCTTT
size: NA; D: TRBD1; J: TRBJ2-7; V: TRBV5-1; CDR3: CASSLGSHTGDNEQYF; DNA: TGCGCCAGCAGCTTAGGGTCCCACACAGGGGACAACGAGCAGTACTTC
size: NA; D: TRBD2; J: TRBJ2-5; V: TRBV5-5; CDR3: CASSLAVTSGQETQYF; DNA: TGTGCCAGCAGCTTGGCCGTGACTAGCGGCCAAGAGACCCAGTACTTC
size: NA; D: NA; J: TRBJ2-3; V: TRBV15; CDR3: CATSRDRDTQYF; DNA: TGTGCCACCAGCAGAGACCGGGATACGCAGTATTTT
size: NA; D: TRBD1; J: TRBJ1-1; V: TRBV2; CDR3: CASSVDRREAFF; DNA: TGTGCCAGCAGCGTGGACAGGCGTGAAGCTTTCTTT
size: NA; D: NA; J: TRBJ2-1; V: TRBV3-1/TRBV3-2; CDR3: CASSQSFDSTYNEQFF; DNA: TGTGCCAGCAGCCAATCATTCGACAGTACCTACAATGAGCAGTTCTTC
size: NA; D: NA; J: TRBJ2-7; V: TRBV2; CDR3: CASRTTYEQYF; DNA: TGTGCCAGCAGAACAACCTACGAGCAGTACTTC
size: NA; D: NA; J: TRBJ1-1; V: TRBV19; CDR3: CASSGRLLGEAFF; DNA: TGTGCCAGTAGTGGCAGATTATTGGGTGAAGCTTTCTTT
size: few; D: NA; J: TRBJ1-1; V: TRBV5-5; CDR3: CASSLIDMNTEAFF; DNA: TGTGCCAGCAGCTTGATCGACATGAACACTGAAGCTTTCTTT
size: few; D: TRBD1; J: TRBJ2-3; V: TRBV6-2/TRBV6-3; CDR3: CASSYPTSGTGVGDTQYF; DNA: TGTGCCAGCAGTTACCCAACCTCCGGGACAGGGGTTGGAGATACGCAGTATTTT
size: NA; D: TRBD1; J: TRBJ1-6; V: TRBV7-9; CDR3: CASSPETGGSNSPLHF; DNA: TGTGCCAGCAGCCCCGAAACAGGGGGAAGTAATTCACCCCTCCACTTT
size: NA; D: TRBD2; J: TRBJ2-3; V: TRBV6-5; CDR3: CASSYYTSGGTDTQYF; DNA: TGTGCCAGCAGTTACTATACTAGCGGGGGCACAGATACGCAGTATTTT
size: NA; D: NA; J: TRBJ1-2; V: TRBV6-5; CDR3: CASSYSQGVYGYTF; DNA: TGTGCCAGCAGTTACTCACAGGGCGTCTATGGCTACACCTTC
size: NA; D: TRBD1; J: TRBJ2-7; V: TRBV7-2; CDR3: CASSLGGTGDYEQYF; DNA: TGTGCCAGCAGCTTAGGTGGGACAGGGGACTACGAGCAGTACTTC
size: NA; D: TRBD2; J: TRBJ2-3; V: TRBV27; CDR3: CATRRSSGDTQYF; DNA: TGTGCCACCAGGCGGTCTAGCGGGGATACGCAGTATTTT
size: NA; D: NA; J: TRBJ1-5; V: TRBV3-1/TRBV3-2; CDR3: CASSQGVQPQHF; DNA: TGTGCCAGCAGCCAGGGGGTGCAGCCCCAGCATTTT
size: NA; D: NA; J: TRBJ1-1; V: TRBV7-6; CDR3: CASSLERDTEAFF; DNA: TGTGCCAGCAGCTTAGAGCGGGACACTGAAGCTTTCTTT
size: once; D: NA; J: TRBJ2-1; V: TRBV20-1; CDR3: CSAPGGNEQFF; DNA: TGCAGTGCGCCAGGTGGCAATGAGCAGTTCTTC
size: once; D: TRBD2; J: TRBJ2-2; V: TRBV7-2; CDR3: CASSPDLAGTIDTGELFF; DNA: TGTGCCAGCAGCCCGGATCTGGCGGGGACTATTGACACCGGGGAGCTGTTTTTT
size: NA; D: TRBD2; J: TRBJ2-1; V: TRBV3-1/TRBV3-2; CDR3: CASSQGPSGDNEQFF; DNA: TGTGCCAGCAGCCAAGGTCCTAGCGGGGATAATGAGCAGTTCTTC
size: NA; D: TRBD2; J: TRBJ2-1; V: TRBV10-1; CDR3: CASRGWAGVRNEQFF; DNA: TGCGCCAGCAGGGGCTGGGCGGGAGTTCGCAATGAGCAGTTCTTC